This T cell receptor beta chain was recovered during a study of T cell responses to AZD1222 COVID-19 vaccine. As for the study in general: Second-dose groups at about 4 or about 12 weeks were pooled.

V was clipped by 5 bases and J by 4 bases, with 8 bases between them. The CDR3 covers 13 residues. The V gene's germline CDR1 is MNHEY and CDR2 SVGAGI. General study results and limits: Seropositive status at baseline applied to only 6 or 7 AZD1222 recipients. Every sample of the repertoires postdated the peak T cell response. The donor cohort was predominantly white British with a female majority, and clonal diversity may have been underestimated.

This clone was found a few times. The antigen remains unidentified. Profiled with immunoSEQ multiplex PCR; TCRdb holds only in-frame clones, not every one. This sample has about 92,000 clones; 88% occur once, and the top ten carry under 7%. Sequencing used peripheral blood, obtained on day 0 of AZD1222 vaccination. The clonotype originates from an adult in good health. The chain joins TRBV6-5 to TRBJ2-2, with D perhaps TRBD1 (6 bases). CDR3 DNA sequence: TGTGCCAGCAGTCCCAGGGGCACCGGGGAGCTGTTTTTT. Its translation is CASSPRGTGELFF.